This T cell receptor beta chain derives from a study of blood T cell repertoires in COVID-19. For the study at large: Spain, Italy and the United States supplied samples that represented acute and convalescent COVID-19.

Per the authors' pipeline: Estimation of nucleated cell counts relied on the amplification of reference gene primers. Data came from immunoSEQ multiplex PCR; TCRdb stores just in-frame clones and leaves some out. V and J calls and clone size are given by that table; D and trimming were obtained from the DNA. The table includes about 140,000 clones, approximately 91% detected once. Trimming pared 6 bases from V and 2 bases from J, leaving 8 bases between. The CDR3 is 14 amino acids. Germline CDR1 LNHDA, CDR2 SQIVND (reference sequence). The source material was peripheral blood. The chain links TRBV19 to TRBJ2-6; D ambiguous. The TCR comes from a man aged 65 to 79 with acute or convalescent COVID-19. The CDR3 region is CASSNGAGANVLTF. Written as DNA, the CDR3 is TGTGCCAGTAGCAACGGTGCTGGGGCCAACGTCCTGACTTTC.